Sequencing of this T cell receptor beta chain was carried out in a study of blood T cell repertoires in COVID-19. The wider study: The analysed material was cDNA or gDNA that came from T cells, B-cell-depleted T cells, or PBMCs.

The length of the CDR3 is 13 residues. The germline V gene encodes CDR1 SEHNR and CDR2 FQNEAQ (reference sequence). V was pared by 2 bases and J by 0 bases, with 4 bases between. Per the original methods: Estimates of nucleated cell counts were drawn from the amplification of reference gene primers. TCRdb's table, derived via immunoSEQ multiplex PCR, lists solely in-frame clones and lacks some. V and J calls and clone size are given by that table; D and trimming were obtained from the DNA. The table includes about 160,000 clones, 65% to 85% detected once. As concerns this clone: This sample includes further DNA sequences coding for the same CDR3.

Residents of about 25 US areas, aged roughly 18 to 95 years, made up the participants. The clonotype was recovered from a middle-aged woman with acute COVID-19. The rearrangement uses TRBV7-9 and TRBJ1-1; unclear D gene. The sample comprised PBMCs or T cells enriched from blood (not recorded which). CDR3 sequence: CASSLSVNTEAFF. The DNA of the CDR3 is TGTGCCAGCAGCTTATCCGTGAACACTGAAGCTTTCTTT.